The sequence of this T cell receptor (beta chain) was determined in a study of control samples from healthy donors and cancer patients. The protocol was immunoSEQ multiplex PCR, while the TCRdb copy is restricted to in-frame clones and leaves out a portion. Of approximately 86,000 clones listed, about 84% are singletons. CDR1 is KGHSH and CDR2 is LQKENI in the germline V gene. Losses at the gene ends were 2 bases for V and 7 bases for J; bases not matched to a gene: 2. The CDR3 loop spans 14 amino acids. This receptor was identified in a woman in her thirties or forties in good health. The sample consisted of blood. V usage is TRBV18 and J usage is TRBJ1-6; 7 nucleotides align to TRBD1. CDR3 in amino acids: CASSPGTANSPLHF. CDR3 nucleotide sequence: TGTGCCAGCTCACCAGGGACAGCCAATTCACCCCTCCACTTT. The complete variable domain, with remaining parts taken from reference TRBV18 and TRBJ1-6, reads NAGVMQNPRHLVRRRGQEARLRCSPMKGHSHVYWYRQLPEEGLKFMVYLQKENIIDESGMPKERFSAEFPKEGPSILRIQQVVRGDSAAYFCASSPGTANSPLHFGNGTRLTVT.